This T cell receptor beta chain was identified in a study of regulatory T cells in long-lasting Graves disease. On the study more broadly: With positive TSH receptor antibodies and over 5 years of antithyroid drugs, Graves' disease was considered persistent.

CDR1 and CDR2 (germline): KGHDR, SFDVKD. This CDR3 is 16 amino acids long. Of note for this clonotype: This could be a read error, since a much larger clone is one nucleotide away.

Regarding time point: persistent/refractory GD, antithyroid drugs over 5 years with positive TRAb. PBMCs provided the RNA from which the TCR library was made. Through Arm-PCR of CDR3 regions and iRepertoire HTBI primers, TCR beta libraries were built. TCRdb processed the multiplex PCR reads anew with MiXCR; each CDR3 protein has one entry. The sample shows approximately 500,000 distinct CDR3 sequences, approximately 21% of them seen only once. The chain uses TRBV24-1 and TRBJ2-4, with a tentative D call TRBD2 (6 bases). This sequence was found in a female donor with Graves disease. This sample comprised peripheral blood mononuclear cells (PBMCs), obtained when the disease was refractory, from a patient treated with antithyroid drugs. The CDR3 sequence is CATSDSSQLARNIQYF. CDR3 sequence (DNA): TGTGCCACCAGTGATTCGTCCCAACTAGCCAGAAACATTCAGTACTTC.